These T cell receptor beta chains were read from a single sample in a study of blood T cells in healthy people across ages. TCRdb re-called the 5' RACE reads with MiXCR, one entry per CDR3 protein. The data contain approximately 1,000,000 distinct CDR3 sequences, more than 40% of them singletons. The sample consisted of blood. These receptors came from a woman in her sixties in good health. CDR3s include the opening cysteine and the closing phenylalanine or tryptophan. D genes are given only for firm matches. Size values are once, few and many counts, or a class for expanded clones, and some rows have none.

DNA: TGTGCCAGCAGAGTTAGCGGCTACAATGAGCAGTTCTTC
CDR3: CASRVSGYNEQFF
D: .
V: TRBV11-2
J: TRBJ2-1
size: .

DNA: TGTGCCAGCAGTGAAGAAGGGTTCGGCAGGGGTTTCTATGGCTACACCTTC
CDR3: CASSEEGFGRGFYGYTF
D: .
V: TRBV6-1
J: TRBJ1-2
size: many

DNA: TGTGCCAGCAGTGGGGCAGGGGAGACTGAAGCTTTCTTT
CDR3: CASSGAGETEAFF
D: .
V: TRBV2
J: TRBJ1-1
size: .

DNA: TGCAGCGTTGAACTGTGGAAGACGGGCCAGGCCACCGGGGAGCTGTTTTTT
CDR3: CSVELWKTGQATGELFF
D: .
V: TRBV29-1
J: TRBJ2-2
size: .

DNA: TGTGCCATCAGGGGGAGCGGAACTGCCTACAATGAGCAGTTCTTC
CDR3: CAIRGSGTAYNEQFF
D: .
V: TRBV10-3
J: TRBJ2-1
size: .

DNA: TGTGCCAGCTCCAGGGACACACGGCACTACGAGCAGTACTTC
CDR3: CASSRDTRHYEQYF
D: .
V: TRBV27
J: TRBJ2-7
size: few

DNA: TGTGCCAGCGCTTCCGGACTGATCCCCCACACGGATACGCAGTATTTT
CDR3: CASASGLIPHTDTQYF
D: .
V: TRBV6-1
J: TRBJ2-3
size: once

DNA: TGCGCCAGCAGCTTGGGCGCGGGGATACCTAACACCGGGGAGCTGTTTTTT
CDR3: CASSLGAGIPNTGELFF
D: .
V: TRBV5-1
J: TRBJ2-2
size: .

DNA: TGTGCCAGCAGTGAACGCCCGGAAGTTTGGGAGGCGGACGAGCAGTACTTC
CDR3: CASSERPEVWEADEQYF
D: .
V: TRBV25-1
J: TRBJ2-7
size: few

DNA: TGTGCCACCAGCAGAGATCTGGCGAACCAAGAGACCCAGTACTTC
CDR3: CATSRDLANQETQYF
D: .
V: TRBV15
J: TRBJ2-5
size: .

DNA: TGTGCCAGCAGCCCAGGAGGAGGACTAGCGGGAGGGCATGAGCAGTTCTTC
CDR3: CASSPGGGLAGGHEQFF
D: TRBD2
V: TRBV6-4
J: TRBJ2-1
size: .

DNA: TGCAGTGCCCCGCTAGGACAGGGGGCTTATGAGCAGTTCTTC
CDR3: CSAPLGQGAYEQFF
D: TRBD1
V: TRBV20-1
J: TRBJ2-1
size: .

DNA: TGCAGTGCTGGATCTAGCGGCCCCTACAATGAGCAGTTCTTC
CDR3: CSAGSSGPYNEQFF
D: TRBD2
V: TRBV20-1
J: TRBJ2-1
size: .

DNA: TGTGCCAGCAGTGACTCACTGTTGGGGACCCAGTACTTC
CDR3: CASSDSLLGTQYF
D: .
V: TRBV6-5
J: TRBJ2-5
size: few

DNA: TGCAGTGCTAGAGATCCTACGACAGTTCCCACCTTC
CDR3: CSARDPTTVPTF
D: .
V: TRBV20-1
J: TRBJ1-2
size: once

DNA: TGCGCCAGCAGCCAAGGCGAGCTAGCGGTCAATGAGCAGTTCTTC
CDR3: CASSQGELAVNEQFF
D: TRBD2
V: TRBV4-1
J: TRBJ2-1
size: few

DNA: TGTGCCAGCAGCCTACAGGGGGCGAACTACAATGAGCAGTTCTTC
CDR3: CASSLQGANYNEQFF
D: TRBD1
V: TRBV28
J: TRBJ2-1
size: .

DNA: TGTGCCAGCAGTCTATCCTGGGGTCAGCCCCAGCATTTT
CDR3: CASSLSWGQPQHF
D: .
V: TRBV27
J: TRBJ1-5
size: many

DNA: TGCGCCAGCAGCCAGCCCCGACAGGGGGCAACTAATGAAAAACTGTTTTTT
CDR3: CASSQPRQGATNEKLFF
D: TRBD1
V: TRBV4-1
J: TRBJ1-4
size: .

DNA: TGCAGTGCTAGTAGCTGGCTAGCGGGTTCCTACGAGCAGTACTTC
CDR3: CSASSWLAGSYEQYF
D: TRBD2
V: TRBV20-1
J: TRBJ2-7
size: few

DNA: TGTACCAGCAGCTGGGGACAGGGCGGCGCAGATACGCAGTATTTT
CDR3: CTSSWGQGGADTQYF
D: TRBD1
V: TRBV11-2
J: TRBJ2-3
size: .

DNA: TGCAGTGCGGGACTAGCGGGCTACCTCAATGAGCAGTACTTC
CDR3: CSAGLAGYLNEQYF
D: TRBD2
V: TRBV20-1
J: TRBJ2-7
size: .

DNA: TGCGCCAGCAGTGCTGGGAGGGCTATTTGGAACCAAGAGACCCAGTACTTC
CDR3: CASSAGRAIWNQETQYF
D: TRBD2
V: TRBV10-2
J: TRBJ2-5
size: .

DNA: TGTGCCAGCAGCAGTACTAGCGGGACTGACTACAATGAGCAGTTCTTC
CDR3: CASSSTSGTDYNEQFF
D: .
V: TRBV21-1
J: TRBJ2-1
size: few

DNA: TGTGCCAGCAAGGGACAGGGACTTTCACCCCTCCACTTT
CDR3: CASKGQGLSPLHF
D: TRBD1
V: TRBV25-1
J: TRBJ1-6
size: .

DNA: TGCAGCGCCGAGGACTCCGACTCCTACAATGAGCAGTTCTTC
CDR3: CSAEDSDSYNEQFF
D: .
V: TRBV29-1
J: TRBJ2-1
size: .